The present T cell receptor (beta chain) was sequenced within a study of CD8 T cells in Susac syndrome. This CDR3 region has 15 residues. Losses at the gene ends were 5 bases for V and 2 bases for J; bases not matched to a gene: 6. Germline V gene sequence: CDR1 SGHTA, CDR2 FQGTGA. The RNA, about 0.5 to 1 ug, was put through reverse transcription using random hexamers. TCRdb reprocessed the immunoSEQ multiplex PCR reads via MiXCR and lists one record per CDR3 protein. The table has about 160,000 distinct CDR3 sequences, around 95% seen once; the top ten hold around 0.13%. Sequencing used CD4+ T cells from PBMCs. The sequence was obtained from a human donor in good health. This chain joins TRBV7-3 and TRBJ2-3, with 8 nucleotides matching TRBD1. CDR3 residues: CASSNGQGNTDTQYF. CDR3 bases: TGTGCCAGCAGCAATGGACAGGGAAACACAGATACGCAGTATTTT. Filled out from reference TRBV7-3 and TRBJ2-3, the complete variable domain reads GAGVSQTPSNKVTEKGKYVELRCDPISGHTALYWYRQSLGQGPEFLIYFQGTGAADDSGLPNDRFFAVRPEGSVSTLKIQRTERGDSAVYLCASSNGQGNTDTQYFGPGTRLTVL.